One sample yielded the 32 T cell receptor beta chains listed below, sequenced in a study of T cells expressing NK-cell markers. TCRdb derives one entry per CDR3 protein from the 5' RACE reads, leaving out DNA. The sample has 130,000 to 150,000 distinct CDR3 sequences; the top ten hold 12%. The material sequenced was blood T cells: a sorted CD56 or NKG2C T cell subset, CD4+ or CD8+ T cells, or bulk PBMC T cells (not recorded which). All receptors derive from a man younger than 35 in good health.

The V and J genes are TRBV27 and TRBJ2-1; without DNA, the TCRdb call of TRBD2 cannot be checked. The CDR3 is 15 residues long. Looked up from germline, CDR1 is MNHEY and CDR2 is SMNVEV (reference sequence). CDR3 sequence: CASNLGGGFSNEQFF.

The CDR3: CASSPTLAGAETQYF. The chain recombines TRBV7-9 with TRBJ2-5; no DNA is available, so the TRBD2 call from TCRdb remains unchecked. From germline, CDR1 is SEHNR and CDR2 FQNEAQ (reference sequence). The length of the CDR3 is 15 residues.

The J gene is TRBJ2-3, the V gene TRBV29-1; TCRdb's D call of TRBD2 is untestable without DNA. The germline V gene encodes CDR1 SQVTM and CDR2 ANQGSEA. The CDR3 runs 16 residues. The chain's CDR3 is CSPRTSGSIHPDTQYF.

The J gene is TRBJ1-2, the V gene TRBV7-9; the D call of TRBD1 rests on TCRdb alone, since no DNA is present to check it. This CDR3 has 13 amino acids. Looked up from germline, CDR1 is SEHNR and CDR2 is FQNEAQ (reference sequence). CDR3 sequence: CASSAQGRDGYTF.

This chain's CDR3 is CASSPNREGRADTQYF. J is TRBJ2-3 and V is TRBV4-1; absent DNA, TCRdb's TRBD2 call cannot be checked. Per the germline V gene, CDR1 is MGHRA and CDR2 is YSYEKL. This CDR3 region has 16 residues.

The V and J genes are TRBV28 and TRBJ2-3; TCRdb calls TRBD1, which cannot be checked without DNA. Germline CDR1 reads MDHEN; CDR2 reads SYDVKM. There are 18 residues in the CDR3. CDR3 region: CASSFRRDSAIEADTQYF.

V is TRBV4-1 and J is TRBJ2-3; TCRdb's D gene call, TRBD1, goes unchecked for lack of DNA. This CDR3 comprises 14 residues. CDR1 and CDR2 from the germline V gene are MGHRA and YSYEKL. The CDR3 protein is CASSRAAGPDTQYF.

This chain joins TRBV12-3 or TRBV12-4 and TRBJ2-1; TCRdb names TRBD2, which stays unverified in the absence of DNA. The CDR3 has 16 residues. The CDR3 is CASKLLAFRTYNEQFF.

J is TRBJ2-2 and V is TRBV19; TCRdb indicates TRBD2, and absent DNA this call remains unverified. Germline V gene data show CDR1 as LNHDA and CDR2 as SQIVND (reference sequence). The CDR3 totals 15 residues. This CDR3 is CASSISGPYTGELFF.

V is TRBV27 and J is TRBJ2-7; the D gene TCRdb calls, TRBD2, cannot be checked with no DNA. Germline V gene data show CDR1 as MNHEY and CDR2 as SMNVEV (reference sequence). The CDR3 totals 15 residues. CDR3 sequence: CASSLSGRGSYEQYF.

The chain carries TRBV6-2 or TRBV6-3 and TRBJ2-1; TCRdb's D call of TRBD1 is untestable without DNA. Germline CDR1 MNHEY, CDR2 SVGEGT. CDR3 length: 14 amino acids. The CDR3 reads CASSYGTGINEQFF.

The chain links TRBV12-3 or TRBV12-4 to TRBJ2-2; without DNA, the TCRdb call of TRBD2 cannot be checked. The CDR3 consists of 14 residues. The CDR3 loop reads CASSLDGTAGELFF.

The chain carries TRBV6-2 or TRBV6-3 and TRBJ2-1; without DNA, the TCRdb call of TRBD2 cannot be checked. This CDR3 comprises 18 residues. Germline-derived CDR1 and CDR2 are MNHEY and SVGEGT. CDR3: CASSPGLAGVGAYNEQFF.

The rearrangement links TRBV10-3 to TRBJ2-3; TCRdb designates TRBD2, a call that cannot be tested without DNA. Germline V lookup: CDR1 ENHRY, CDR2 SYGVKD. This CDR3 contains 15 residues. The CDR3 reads CAISESLAGRDTQYF.

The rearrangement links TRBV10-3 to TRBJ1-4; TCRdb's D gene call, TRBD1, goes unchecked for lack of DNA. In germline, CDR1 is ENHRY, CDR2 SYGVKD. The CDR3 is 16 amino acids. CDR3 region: CAISEGKGGTNEKLFF.

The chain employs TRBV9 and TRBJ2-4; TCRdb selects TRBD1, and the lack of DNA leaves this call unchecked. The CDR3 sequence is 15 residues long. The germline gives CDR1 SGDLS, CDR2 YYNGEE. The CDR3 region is CASSVAAGVVGIQYF. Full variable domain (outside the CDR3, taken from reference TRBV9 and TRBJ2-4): DSGVTQTPKHLITATGQRVTLRCSPRSGDLSVYWYQQSLDQGLQFLIQYYNGEERAKGNILERFSAQQFPDLHSELNLSSLELGDSALYFCASSVAAGVVGIQYFGAGTRLSVL.

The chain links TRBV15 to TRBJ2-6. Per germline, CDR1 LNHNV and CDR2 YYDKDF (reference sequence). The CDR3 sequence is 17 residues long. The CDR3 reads CATSTVENLSGANVLTF.

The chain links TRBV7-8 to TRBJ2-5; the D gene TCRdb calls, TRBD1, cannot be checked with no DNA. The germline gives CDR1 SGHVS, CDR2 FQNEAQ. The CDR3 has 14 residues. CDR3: CASSPEQGEETQYF.

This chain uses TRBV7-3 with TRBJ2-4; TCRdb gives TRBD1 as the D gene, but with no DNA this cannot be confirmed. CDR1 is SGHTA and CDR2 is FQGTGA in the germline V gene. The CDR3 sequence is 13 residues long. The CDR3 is CASSSTGEHIQYF.

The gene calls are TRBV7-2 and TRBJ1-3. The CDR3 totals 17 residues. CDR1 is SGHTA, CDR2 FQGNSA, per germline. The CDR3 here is CASSLLWGFASGNTIYF. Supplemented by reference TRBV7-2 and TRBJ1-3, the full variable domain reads GAGVSQSPSNKVTEKGKDVELRCDPISGHTALYWYRQSLGQGLEFLIYFQGNSAPDKSGLPSDRFSAERTGGSVSTLTIQRTQQEDSAVYLCASSLLWGFASGNTIYFGEGSWLTVV.

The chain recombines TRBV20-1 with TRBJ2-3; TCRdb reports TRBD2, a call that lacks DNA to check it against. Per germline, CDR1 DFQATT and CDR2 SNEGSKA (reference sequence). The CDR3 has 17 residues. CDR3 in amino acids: CSARDGSSGDPTDTQYF.

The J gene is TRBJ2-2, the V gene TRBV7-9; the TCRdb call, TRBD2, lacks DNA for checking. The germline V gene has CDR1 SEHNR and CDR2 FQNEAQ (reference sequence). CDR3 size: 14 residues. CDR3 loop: CASSSVPSTGELFF.

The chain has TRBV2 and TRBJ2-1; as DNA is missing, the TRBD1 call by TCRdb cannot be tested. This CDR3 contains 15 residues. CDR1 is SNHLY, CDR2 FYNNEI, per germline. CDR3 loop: CASRRGTGGENEQFF.

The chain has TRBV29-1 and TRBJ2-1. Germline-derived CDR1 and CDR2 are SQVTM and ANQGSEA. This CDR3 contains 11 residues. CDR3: CSPKINNEQFF.

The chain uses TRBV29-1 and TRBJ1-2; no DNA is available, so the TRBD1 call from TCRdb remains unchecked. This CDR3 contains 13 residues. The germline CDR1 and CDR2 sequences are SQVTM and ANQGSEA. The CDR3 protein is CSVEDAGNYGYTF.

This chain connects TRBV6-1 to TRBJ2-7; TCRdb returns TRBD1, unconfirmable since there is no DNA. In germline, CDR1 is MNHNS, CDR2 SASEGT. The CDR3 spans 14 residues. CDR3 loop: CASRSRTSLGEQYF.

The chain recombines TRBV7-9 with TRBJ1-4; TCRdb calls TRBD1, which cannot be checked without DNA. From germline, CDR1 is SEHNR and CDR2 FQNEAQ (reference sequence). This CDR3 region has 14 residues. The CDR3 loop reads CASSGGTDNEKLFF.

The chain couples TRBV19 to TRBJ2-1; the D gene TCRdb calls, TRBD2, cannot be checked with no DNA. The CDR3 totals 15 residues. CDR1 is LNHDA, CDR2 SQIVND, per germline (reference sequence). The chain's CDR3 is CASSIFLGGLDEQFF.

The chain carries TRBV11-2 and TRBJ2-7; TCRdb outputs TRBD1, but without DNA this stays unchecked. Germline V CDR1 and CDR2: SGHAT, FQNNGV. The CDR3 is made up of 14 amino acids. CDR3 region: CASSITPSGYEQYF.

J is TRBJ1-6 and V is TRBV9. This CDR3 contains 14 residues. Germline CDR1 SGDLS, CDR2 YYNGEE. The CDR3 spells CASSASSYNSPLHF.

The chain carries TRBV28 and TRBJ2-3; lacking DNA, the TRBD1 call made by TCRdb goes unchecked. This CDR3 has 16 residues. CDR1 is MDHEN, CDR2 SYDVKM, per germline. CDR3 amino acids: CASSFGDRRAEYTQYF.

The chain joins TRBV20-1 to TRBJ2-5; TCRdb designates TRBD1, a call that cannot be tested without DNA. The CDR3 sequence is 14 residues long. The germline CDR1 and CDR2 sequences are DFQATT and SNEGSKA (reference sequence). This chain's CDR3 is CSARWALGQETQYF.